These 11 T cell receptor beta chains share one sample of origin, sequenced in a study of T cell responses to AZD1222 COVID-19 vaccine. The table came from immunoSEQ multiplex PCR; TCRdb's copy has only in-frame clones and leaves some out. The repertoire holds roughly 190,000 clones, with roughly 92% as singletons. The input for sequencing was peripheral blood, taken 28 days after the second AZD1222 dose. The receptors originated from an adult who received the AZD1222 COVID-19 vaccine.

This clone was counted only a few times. CDR3 residues: CASSQGSGDTGELFF. The CDR3 bases are TGTGCCAGCAGCCAAGGGAGTGGGGACACCGGGGAGCTGTTTTTT. The chain is built from TRBV3-1 (or the pseudogene TRBV3-2) and TRBJ2-2; D gene uncertain. The CDR3 extends over 15 amino acids. Germline V gives CDR1 LGHDT, CDR2 YNNKEL (reference sequence). V was trimmed by 1 base and J by 3 bases, leaving 9 bases between them.

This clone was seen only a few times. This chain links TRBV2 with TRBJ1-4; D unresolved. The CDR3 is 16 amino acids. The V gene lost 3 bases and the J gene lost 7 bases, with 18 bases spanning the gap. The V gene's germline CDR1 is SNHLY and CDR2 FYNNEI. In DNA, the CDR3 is TGTGCCAGCAGTGAGCCTACCACTCGACTCCCTGAAAAACTGTTTTTT. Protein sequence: CASSEPTTRLPEKLFF.

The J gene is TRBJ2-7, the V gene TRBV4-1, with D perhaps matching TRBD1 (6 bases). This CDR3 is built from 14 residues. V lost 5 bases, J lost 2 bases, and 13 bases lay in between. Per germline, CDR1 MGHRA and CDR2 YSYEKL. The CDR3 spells CASSSLQGPYEQYF. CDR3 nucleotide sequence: TGCGCCAGCAGCTCCTTACAGGGACCCTACGAGCAGTACTTC.

As DNA, the CDR3 is TGTGCCAGCAGTTTAGGCGGACCGGCCACTGAAGCTTTCTTT. As protein: CASSLGGPATEAFF. The rearrangement joins TRBV27 to TRBJ1-1; D remains ambiguous. Germline-derived CDR1 and CDR2 are MNHEY and SMNVEV (reference sequence). V was pared by 2 bases and J by 4 bases, with 11 bases between. This CDR3 contains 14 residues.

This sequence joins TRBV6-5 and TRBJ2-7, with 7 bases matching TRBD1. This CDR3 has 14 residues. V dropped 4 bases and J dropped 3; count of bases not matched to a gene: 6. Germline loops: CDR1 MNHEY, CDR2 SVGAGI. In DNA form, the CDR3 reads TGTGCCAGCAGTTGGGGGACAGCCCACTACGAGCAGTACTTC. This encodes CASSWGTAHYEQYF.

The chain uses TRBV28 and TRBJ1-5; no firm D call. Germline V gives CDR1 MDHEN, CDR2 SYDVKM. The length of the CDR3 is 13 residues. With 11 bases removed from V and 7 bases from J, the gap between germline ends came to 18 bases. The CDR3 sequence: CAAKRRVGQPQHF. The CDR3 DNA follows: TGTGCCGCCAAGAGGAGGGTAGGACAGCCCCAGCATTTT.

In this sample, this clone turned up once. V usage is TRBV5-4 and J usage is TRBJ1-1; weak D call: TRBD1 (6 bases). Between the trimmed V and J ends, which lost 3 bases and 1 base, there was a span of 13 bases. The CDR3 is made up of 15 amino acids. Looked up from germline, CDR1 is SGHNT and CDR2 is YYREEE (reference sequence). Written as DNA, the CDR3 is TGTGCCAGCAGCTCCGGGGGCAGGGCGAACACTGAAGCTTTCTTT. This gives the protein CASSSGGRANTEAFF.

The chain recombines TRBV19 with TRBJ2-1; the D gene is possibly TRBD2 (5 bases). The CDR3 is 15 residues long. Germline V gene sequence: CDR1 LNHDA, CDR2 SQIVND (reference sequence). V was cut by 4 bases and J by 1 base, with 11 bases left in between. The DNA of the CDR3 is TGTGCCAGTAGTAAGGCGGGTGCTTCCTACAATGAGCAGTTCTTC. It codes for CASSKAGASYNEQFF. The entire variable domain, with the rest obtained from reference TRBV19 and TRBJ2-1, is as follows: DGGITQSPKYLFRKEGQNVTLSCEQNLNHDAMYWYRQDPGQGLRLIYYSQIVNDFQKGDIAEGYSVSREKKESFPLTVTSAQKNPTAFYLCASSKAGASYNEQFFGPGTRLTVL.

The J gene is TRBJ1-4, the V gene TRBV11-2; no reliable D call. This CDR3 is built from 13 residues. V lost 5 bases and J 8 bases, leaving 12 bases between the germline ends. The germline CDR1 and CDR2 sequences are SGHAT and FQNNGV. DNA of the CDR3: TGTGCCAGCAGCCCGAGGGATAGCGAAAAACTGTTTTTT. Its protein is CASSPRDSEKLFF.

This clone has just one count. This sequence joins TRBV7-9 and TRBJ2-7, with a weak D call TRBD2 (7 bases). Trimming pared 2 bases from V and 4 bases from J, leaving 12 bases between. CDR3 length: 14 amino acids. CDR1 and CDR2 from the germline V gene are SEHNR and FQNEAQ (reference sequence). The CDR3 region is CASSLWGGWYEQYF. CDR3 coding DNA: TGTGCCAGCAGCTTATGGGGGGGCTGGTACGAGCAGTACTTC.

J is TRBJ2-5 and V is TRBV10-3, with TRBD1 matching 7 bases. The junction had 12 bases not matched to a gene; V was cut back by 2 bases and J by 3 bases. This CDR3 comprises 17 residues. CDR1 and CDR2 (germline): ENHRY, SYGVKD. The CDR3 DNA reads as TGTGCCATCAGTGAGCTACTATGGGACAGCCTAAAAGAGACCCAGTACTTC. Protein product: CAISELLWDSLKETQYF.